The 11 T cell receptor beta chains reported below all come from one sample, sequenced in a study of cytomegalovirus exposure and HLA in healthy donors. The primer mix had 60 Vbeta and 13 Jbeta primers. Measured with immunoSEQ multiplex PCR; TCRdb has only the in-frame clones, and not every one. Of some 120,000 clones in the sample, around two thirds were seen once. Sequencing was carried out using PBMCs. These receptors originate from a middle-aged woman in good health and CMV-seropositive.

This clone was detected once. The chain employs TRBV29-1 and TRBJ1-1, with D possibly matching TRBD1 (5 bases). Trimming stripped 4 bases from V and 8 bases from J, with 17 bases between. Germline-derived CDR1 and CDR2 are SQVTM and ANQGSEA. CDR3 length: 13 residues. CDR3 sequence reads: CSVGQRDRREAFF. The CDR3, as DNA: TGCAGCGTTGGACAGAGAGATCGCCGAGAAGCTTTCTTT. The complete variable domain, with remaining parts taken from reference TRBV29-1 and TRBJ1-1, reads SAVISQKPSRDICQRGTSLTIQCQVDSQVTMMFWYRQQPGQSLTLIATANQGSEATYESGFVIDKFPISRPNLTFSTLTVSNMSPEDSSIYLCSVGQRDRREAFFGQGTRLTVV.

This chain links TRBV2 with TRBJ2-1; possibly TRBD1 for D (6 bases). Deletions cut 10 bases from V and 2 bases from J, with 18 bases between. Germline CDR1 reads SNHLY; CDR2 reads FYNNEI. The CDR3 is made up of 15 amino acids. The CDR3 sequence: CATSRGQNPYNEQFF. CDR3 coding DNA: TGTGCCACCTCCCGAGGACAGAATCCCTACAATGAGCAGTTCTTC. The full variable domain, completed using reference TRBV2 and TRBJ2-1, is EPEVTQTPSHQVTQMGQEVILRCVPISNHLYFYWYRQILGQKVEFLVSFYNNEISEKSEIFDDQFSVERPDGSNFTLKIRSTKLEDSAMYFCATSRGQNPYNEQFFGPGTRLTVL.

The chain recombines TRBV9 with TRBJ2-1; no clear D gene. CDR1 and CDR2 from the germline V gene are SGDLS and YYNGEE. V gave up 4 bases and J gave up 6 bases, with 8 bases separating them. The CDR3 is 12 residues long. The CDR3 loop is CASSRRGNEQFF. The CDR3 DNA sequence: TGTGCCAGCAGCCGGAGAGGCAATGAGCAGTTCTTC.

V is TRBV5-6 and J is TRBJ1-5; 9 nucleotides align to TRBD1. Trimming cost V 2 bases and J 6 bases; bases outside gene matches: 6. Germline V CDR1 and CDR2: SGHDT, YYEEEE. The CDR3 spans 15 residues. CDR3 sequence reads: CASSFGTGSTQPQHF. The CDR3 DNA reads TGTGCCAGCAGCTTCGGGACAGGGTCAACTCAGCCCCAGCATTTT. Full variable domain (rest looked up from reference TRBV5-6 and TRBJ1-5): DAGVTQSPTHLIKTRGQQVTLRCSPKSGHDTVSWYQQALGQGPQFIFQYYEEEERQRGNFPDRFSGHQFPNYSSELNVNALLLGDSALYLCASSFGTGSTQPQHFGDGTRLSIL.

The chain combines TRBV27 with TRBJ1-1; D ambiguous. The CDR3 sequence is 12 residues long. Germline CDR1 MNHEY, CDR2 SMNVEV (reference sequence). The V gene lost 7 bases and the J gene lost 2 bases, with 8 bases spanning the gap. CDR3 coding DNA: TGTGCCAGCACAGGTACAAACACTGAAGCTTTCTTT. Protein sequence: CASTGTNTEAFF.

This chain uses TRBV7-9 with TRBJ1-5; D may be TRBD1 (5 bases). The CDR3 is 16 amino acids. The V gene lost 3 bases and the J gene lost 5 bases, with 17 bases spanning the gap. CDR1 and CDR2 from the germline V gene are SEHNR and FQNEAQ (reference sequence). The CDR3 here is CASSFSGTPGDQPQHF. CDR3 coding DNA: TGTGCCAGCAGCTTCTCCGGGACCCCGGGGGATCAGCCCCAGCATTTT.

The chain couples TRBV6-5 to TRBJ2-3; D is uncertain. The CDR3 has 15 residues. Looked up from germline, CDR1 is MNHEY and CDR2 is SVGAGI. V shed 6 bases and J shed 2 bases, with 15 bases lying between them. This CDR3 is CASSLLGGPTDTQYF. CDR3 nucleotide sequence: TGTGCCAGCAGCCTACTGGGTGGGCCCACAGATACGCAGTATTTT.

V gene TRBV29-1 combines with J gene TRBJ2-7; D is perhaps TRBD2 (5 bases). This CDR3 region has 14 residues. The V and J ends lost 2 bases and 2 bases respectively, with 13 bases between them. Per the germline V gene, CDR1 is SQVTM and CDR2 is ANQGSEA. CDR3 loop: CSVERLQLAYEQYF. The CDR3 nucleotides read TGCAGCGTTGAACGGCTACAACTAGCCTACGAGCAGTACTTC.

Remarks on this clone: One end of the junction does not line up with germline, which may come from a read error. The CDR3 DNA sequence: TGTTCCAGCAGCTTAGGGGCGGAAAAACTGTTTTTT. Amino acid sequence: CSSSLGAEKLFF. The chain is built from TRBV7-9 and TRBJ1-4; a weak D match, TRBD1 (5 bases). Germline values: CDR1 SEHNR, CDR2 FQNEAQ (reference sequence). This CDR3 has 12 amino acids.

The chain recombines TRBV9 with TRBJ2-1; 7 bases agree with TRBD1. The CDR3 spans 16 residues. Germline CDR1 SGDLS, CDR2 YYNGEE. The trim removed 4 bases at V and 8 bases at J, leaving 15 bases unmatched. CDR3 sequence (DNA): TGTGCCAGCAGCCTCTCCCCGTGGGGTCAGGGGGATGAGCAGTTCTTC. This translates into CASSLSPWGQGDEQFF.

This clone has only a few counts. The rearrangement joins TRBV7-2 to TRBJ2-1, with TRBD1 as a possible D gene (6 bases). The CDR3 sequence is 12 residues long. Germline CDR1 is SGHTA and CDR2 is FQGNSA. V lost 8 bases, J lost 8 bases, and 13 bases lay in between. The CDR3 loop is CASVQQGYEQFF. The CDR3 DNA reads TGTGCCAGCGTACAACAGGGATATGAGCAGTTCTTC.